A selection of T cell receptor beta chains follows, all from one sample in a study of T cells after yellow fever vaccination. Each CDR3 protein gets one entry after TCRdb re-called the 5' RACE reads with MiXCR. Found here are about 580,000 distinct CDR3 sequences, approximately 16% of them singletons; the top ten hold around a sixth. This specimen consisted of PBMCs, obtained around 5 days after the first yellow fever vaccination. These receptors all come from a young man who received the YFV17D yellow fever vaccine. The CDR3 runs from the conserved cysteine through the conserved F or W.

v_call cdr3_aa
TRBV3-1 CASSQERSQPQHF
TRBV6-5 CASRLLGVSNSPLHF
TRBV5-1 CASTIGQGLNTGELFF
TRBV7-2 CASSPTGNNPPEAFF
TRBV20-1 CSASARTGGNSPLHF
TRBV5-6 CASSHRGWGNTEAFF
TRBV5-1 CASSHPSSGTGEPSEQYF
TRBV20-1 CSADPGQGALQETQYF
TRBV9 CASSPSSGGAHPDTQYF
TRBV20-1 CSAVAGRQETQYF
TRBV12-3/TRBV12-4 CASFRVGTGELFF
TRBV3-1 CASTRSGNVYEQYF
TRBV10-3 CAISEGTSGGVAQFF
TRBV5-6 CASSWGTENNEQFF
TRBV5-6 CASSRRDRPTGVLFF
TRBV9 CASSRGLAGTGELFF
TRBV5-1 CASSWVPGNQETQYF
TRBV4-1 CASNQGTDEQYF
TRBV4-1 CASSQGLALYEQFF
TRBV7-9 CASSLVALGYTGELFF
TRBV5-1 CASSLAGWADTQYF
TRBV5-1 CASSWATTSTDTQYF
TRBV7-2 CASSLVSPSDTQYF
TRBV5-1 CASRLYTTSYNEQFF
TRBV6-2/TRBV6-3 CASISSQGAYYGYTF
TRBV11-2 CASRKPGQGSAEAFF
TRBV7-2 CASTPLLYGYTF
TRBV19 CASSYTGGRSNQPQHF
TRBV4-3 CASSQEHALGADTQYF
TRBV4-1 CASSQPTSGSSTDTQYF
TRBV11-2 CASSAIAKNIQYF
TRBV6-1 CASSPGRANTGELFF
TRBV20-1 CSAKSGSSDSETQYF
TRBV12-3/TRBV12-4 CASSLQGAGNTEAFF
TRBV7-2 CASSLVSGGTANQPQHF